The 12 T cell receptor beta chains presented below share a single source sample, sequenced in a study of blood T cells in healthy people across ages. Sample-barcoded 5' priming and a J-beta primer mix drove a second PCR of about 7 to 11 cycles. Each CDR3 protein gets one entry after TCRdb re-called the 5' RACE reads with MiXCR. Among approximately 800,000 distinct CDR3 sequences listed, more than 25% were seen once. The same specimen was also included in a second study, on T cells of mothers and their children.

The sample was blood. The receptor set was obtained from a boy between 10 and 17 years old in good health.

This clonotype came up a few times. V is TRBV5-1 and J is TRBJ2-5, with 7 bases aligning to TRBD2. The CDR3 loop spans 15 amino acids. Germline CDR1 SGHRS, CDR2 YFSETQ. The junction had 5 bases not matched to a gene; V was cut back by 1 base and J by 2 bases. CDR3 DNA sequence: TGCGCCAGCAGCTTGACGAGCGGGGAGCAAGAGACCCAGTACTTC. Its translation: CASSLTSGEQETQYF.

The chain couples TRBV5-1 to TRBJ1-1; 7 positions agree with TRBD1. Germline CDR1 reads SGHRS; CDR2 reads YFSETQ. This CDR3 is built from 15 residues. The J segment lost 0 bases and the V segment lost 0 bases, leaving 2 bases of the junction unmatched. CDR3 loop: CASSLGDRVNTEAFF. The CDR3 region has the DNA TGCGCCAGCAGCTTGGGGGACAGAGTGAACACTGAAGCTTTCTTT.

There are a few counts of this clonotype. V gene TRBV5-1 combines with J gene TRBJ2-5, with 11 bases fitting TRBD2. The length of the CDR3 is 17 residues. Germline-derived CDR1 and CDR2 are SGHRS and YFSETQ. Trimming cost V 4 bases and J 2 bases; bases outside gene matches: 10. The CDR3 loop is CASSPPSTSGAQETQYF. CDR3 nucleotide sequence: TGCGCCAGCAGCCCCCCCTCGACTAGCGGGGCACAAGAGACCCAGTACTTC. The whole variable domain, filled in from reference TRBV5-1 and TRBJ2-5, reads KAGVTQTPRYLIKTRGQQVTLSCSPISGHRSVSWYQQTPGQGLQFLFEYFSETQRNKGNFPGRFSGRQFSNSRSEMNVSTLELGDSALYLCASSPPSTSGAQETQYFGPGTRLLVL.

The chain couples TRBV11-1 to TRBJ1-6; weak D call: TRBD1 (5 bases). V was shortened by 5 bases and J by 8 bases, with 16 bases between the two germline ends. The CDR3 covers 15 residues. Germline loops: CDR1 SGHAT, CDR2 FQDESV (reference sequence). CDR3 in DNA: TGTGCCAGCAGCCTAGGGACCGTTGTCGATTCACCCCTCCACTTT. It specifies CASSLGTVVDSPLHF. The whole variable domain, remainder taken from reference TRBV11-1 and TRBJ1-6, is EAEVAQSPRYKITEKSQAVAFWCDPISGHATLYWYRQILGQGPELLVQFQDESVVDDSQLPKDRFSAERLKGVDSTLKIQPAELGDSAMYLCASSLGTVVDSPLHFGNGTRLTVT.

The chain recombines TRBV28 with TRBJ2-5; D is possibly TRBD2 (6 bases). The J call may be faulty, since TRBJ2-7 better matches the DNA end. The CDR3 is made up of 13 amino acids. CDR1 and CDR2 from the germline V gene are MDHEN and SYDVKM. For the CDR3, the DNA is TGTGCCAGCAGCCAGCGGGTTCCCTACGAGCAGTACTTC. Protein product: CASSQRVPYEQYF.

This clonotype has more than one count but fewer than ten. The chain links TRBV11-1 to TRBJ2-3; 10 bases map to TRBD2. J was trimmed by 4 bases and V by 5 bases; bases with no gene match: 9. The length of the CDR3 is 16 residues. Germline V gives CDR1 SGHAT, CDR2 FQDESV (reference sequence). CDR3 sequence: CASSMRTSGFSDTQYF. DNA of the CDR3: TGTGCCAGCAGCATGAGGACTAGCGGATTCTCAGATACGCAGTATTTT.

This chain joins TRBV29-1 and TRBJ2-1; the D gene is possibly TRBD1 (6 bases). V was cut by 6 bases and J by 10 bases, with 16 bases left in between. This CDR3 is 12 amino acids long. The germline gives CDR1 SQVTM, CDR2 ANQGSEA. The CDR3 DNA reads TGCAGCGTGGAGGACAGTATGATAGAGCAGTTCTTC. This translates into CSVEDSMIEQFF.

This clonotype was seen only a few times. The rearrangement joins TRBV7-9 to TRBJ2-5; 12 bases are shared with TRBD2. The CDR3 sequence is 17 residues long. Germline V CDR1 and CDR2: SEHNR, FQNEAQ (reference sequence). With V trimmed by 3 bases and J by 0 bases, 5 bases remained unmatched. The CDR3 nucleotides are TGTGCCAGCAGCTTTGTGAGGACTAGCGGGGACCAAGAGACCCAGTACTTC. Translated: CASSFVRTSGDQETQYF.

This clonotype was counted only a few times. The chain has TRBV27 and TRBJ2-1; TRBD1 or TRBD2 may be the D gene (5 bases each). This CDR3 region has 15 residues. V was pared by 6 bases and J by 5 bases, with 17 bases between. Germline V gene data show CDR1 as MNHEY and CDR2 as SMNVEV (reference sequence). Here the CDR3 reads CASSFGLRGDNEQFF. As DNA, the CDR3 is TGTGCCAGCAGCTTCGGTCTTCGGGGCGACAATGAGCAGTTCTTC.

The sample holds a few counts of this clonotype. The chain carries TRBV2 and TRBJ2-5; 7 nucleotides agree with TRBD1. The CDR3 spans 16 residues. J was trimmed by 4 bases and V by 2 bases; bases with no gene match: 10. Germline values: CDR1 SNHLY, CDR2 FYNNEI. In DNA, the CDR3 is TGTGCCAGCAGTGAATTGTGGAAGGGGGCAGCAGAGACCCAGTACTTC. Protein product: CASSELWKGAAETQYF.

The sample holds one count of this clonotype. This chain links TRBV29-1 with TRBJ1-4; TRBD1 might be the D (6 bases). Trimming took 7 bases from V and 8 from J, leaving 17 bases between them. Looked up from germline, CDR1 is SQVTM and CDR2 is ANQGSEA. This CDR3 is 13 amino acids long. The CDR3 is CSAGPDRKEKLFF. The CDR3 DNA reads as TGCAGCGCCGGCCCCGACAGGAAGGAAAAACTGTTTTTT.

The chain has TRBV5-4 and TRBJ2-7, with D hard to call. The V gene's germline CDR1 is SGHNT and CDR2 YYREEE (reference sequence). The CDR3 totals 13 residues. The V end lost 3 bases, the J end lost 1 base, and 8 bases lay between the germline ends. The CDR3 reads CASSSQWSYEQYF. The CDR3 region has the DNA TGTGCCAGCAGCTCTCAGTGGTCCTACGAGCAGTACTTC.